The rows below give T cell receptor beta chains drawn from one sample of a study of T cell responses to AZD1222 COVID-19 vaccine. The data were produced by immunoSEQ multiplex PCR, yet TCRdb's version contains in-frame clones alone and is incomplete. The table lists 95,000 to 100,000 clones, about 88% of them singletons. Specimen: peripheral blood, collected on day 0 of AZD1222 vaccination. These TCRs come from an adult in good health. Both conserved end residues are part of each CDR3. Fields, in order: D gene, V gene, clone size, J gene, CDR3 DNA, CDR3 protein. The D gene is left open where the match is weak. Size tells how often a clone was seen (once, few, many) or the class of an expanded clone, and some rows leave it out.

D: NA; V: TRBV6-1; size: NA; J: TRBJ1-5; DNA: TGTGCCAGCAGTGAAGCTCGGCTTCAGCCCCAGCATTTT; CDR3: CASSEARLQPQHF
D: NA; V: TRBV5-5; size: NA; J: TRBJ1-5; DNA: TGTGCCAGCAGCTCAAGACATAGCAATCAGCCCCAGCATTTT; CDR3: CASSSRHSNQPQHF
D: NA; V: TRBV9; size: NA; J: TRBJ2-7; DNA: TGTGCCAGCAGCGTCGGGCAGGGCCCCTACGAGCAGTACTTC; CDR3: CASSVGQGPYEQYF
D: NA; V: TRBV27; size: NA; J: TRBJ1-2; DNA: TGTGCCAGCCGCCGGGCCTCTCCTAACTATGGCTACACCTTC; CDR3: CASRRASPNYGYTF
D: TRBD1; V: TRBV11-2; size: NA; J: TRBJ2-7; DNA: TGTGCCAGCAGCAAGGCCGGGACAGCTTTCTACGAGCAGTACTTC; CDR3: CASSKAGTAFYEQYF
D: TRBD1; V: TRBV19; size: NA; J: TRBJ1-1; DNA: TGTGCCAGTAGTAGGACAGGGAGGACTGAAGCTTTCTTT; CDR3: CASSRTGRTEAFF
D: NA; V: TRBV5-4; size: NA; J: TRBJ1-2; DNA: TGTGCCAGCAGCTTGGTTGGCTATGGCTACACCTTC; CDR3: CASSLVGYGYTF
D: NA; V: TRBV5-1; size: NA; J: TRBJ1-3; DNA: TGCGCCAGCCAGCAGGGAGATGGAAACACCATATATTTT; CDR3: CASQQGDGNTIYF
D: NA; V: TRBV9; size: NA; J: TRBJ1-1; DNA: TGTGCCAGCAGCCTAGCGGGAAACACTGAAGCTTTCTTT; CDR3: CASSLAGNTEAFF
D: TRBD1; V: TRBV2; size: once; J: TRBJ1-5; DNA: TGTGCCAGCAGCGAGGACAGGTTCAATCAGCCCCAGCATTTT; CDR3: CASSEDRFNQPQHF
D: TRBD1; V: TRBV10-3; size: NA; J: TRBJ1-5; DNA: TGTGCCATCAGTGACCCCGGGGGGACAGGGGGTAATCAGCCCCAGCATTTT; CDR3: CAISDPGGTGGNQPQHF
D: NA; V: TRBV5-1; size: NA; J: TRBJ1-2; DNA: TGCGCCAGCAGCTTACAGGGCCTATATGGCTACACCTTC; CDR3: CASSLQGLYGYTF